This T cell receptor (beta chain) was profiled in a study of identifying expanded T cells in peripheral blood. Whole-study results and caveats: Clone count variance between approximately 2-week samples rose with total template count. Over two and four weeks, about 15 and 19 clones changed, versus around 1.1 between replicates.

Turning to this clone: Its antigen remains unidentified.

The protocol was immunoSEQ multiplex PCR, while the TCRdb copy is restricted to in-frame clones and leaves out a portion. Seen here are roughly 82,000 clones, approximately 84% observed once, and the top ten hold about 20%. The CDR3 contains 13 residues. Per the germline V gene, CDR1 is MDHEN and CDR2 is SYDVKM. V lost 4 bases, J lost 8 bases, and 11 bases lay in between. During the collection period, no donor immune events like infections were recorded. The gene calls are TRBV28 and TRBJ1-4; no clear D. The receptor was derived from a person aged 18 to 70 in good health. The sequenced sample was blood. The CDR3 DNA sequence: TGTGCCAGCAGTTCAGAACGGCTAGAAAAACTGTTTTTT. Protein: CASSSERLEKLFF.